This T cell receptor beta chain appears in the sequencing data of a study of blood T cell repertoires in COVID-19. Repertoires were generated with immunoSEQ multiplex PCR, while TCRdb's copy carries only in-frame clones and drops some. This table has 300,000 to 500,000 clones, roughly 87% appearing once. V trimming: 4 bases; J trimming: 6 bases; junction bases outside the gene matches: 6. Germline V lookup: CDR1 LNHDA, CDR2 SQIVND (reference sequence). This CDR3 comprises 14 residues. The source of this sequence is a woman in her forties with acute COVID-19. The sample comprised PBMCs or T cells enriched from blood (not recorded which). V is TRBV19 and J is TRBJ1-5; 7 bases fit TRBD1. The CDR3 nucleotides read TGTGCCAGTAGTAAACAGGGGTCCCCTCAGCCCCAGCATTTT. This translates into CASSKQGSPQPQHF.